The source of this T cell receptor (beta chain) is a study of cytomegalovirus exposure and HLA in healthy donors. Note on this clone: Its antigen remains unidentified.

It was with 60 Vbeta and 13 Jbeta primers that the PCR ran. Sequencing was performed with immunoSEQ multiplex PCR; in TCRdb, only in-frame clones are kept and a portion is missing. The table lists some 200,000 clones, 82% of them singletons, with 0.098% in the top ten. Points from the study as a whole: There was a cluster of highly shared sequence variants that was likely a sequencing artifact. Specificity for CMV antigens was confirmed in vitro for three of the CMV-associated chains.

V was cut by 0 bases and J by 4 bases, with 12 bases left in between. CDR1 SQVTM and CDR2 ANQGSEA come from the germline V gene. This CDR3 has 14 residues. Sequencing was performed on PBMCs. The chain uses TRBV29-1 and TRBJ1-2; D remains unclear. This receptor was identified in a boy between 2 and 10 years old in good health and CMV-seronegative. The CDR3 DNA reads TGCAGCGTTGAAGATCCGAGTTGGTTCTATGGCTACACCTTC. It encodes CSVEDPSWFYGYTF.